A selection of T cell receptor beta chains follows, all from one sample in a study of OX40 agonist ivuxolimab in advanced cancers. Profiled with immunoSEQ multiplex PCR; TCRdb holds only in-frame clones, not every one. This table has roughly 30,000 clones, 84% appearing once. Sample: CD4+ or CD8+ T cells sorted from blood, taken in a trial of the OX40 agonist ivuxolimab. These receptors came from an adult with an advanced solid tumor such as melanoma, head and neck, liver or kidney cancer. Both conserved end residues are part of each CDR3.

j_gene,v_gene,CDR3aa
TRBJ1-2,TRBV7-8,CASSWGLLQTPNYGYTF
TRBJ1-1,TRBV10-3,CAISESLTGGTEAFF
TRBJ2-7,TRBV9,CASSVGGQNYEQYF
TRBJ1-2,TRBV7-6,CASSLDPGTGYNYGYTF
TRBJ1-3,TRBV4-2,CASSQEGTPTGNTIYF
TRBJ1-1,TRBV2,CASSDTRGTEAFF
TRBJ1-1,TRBV27,CASSLGTDNEAFF
TRBJ2-2,TRBV13,CASSLGGGVNTGELFF
TRBJ2-2,TRBV6-5,CASRAPNTGELFF
TRBJ1-2,TRBV20-1,CSGDRNYGYTF
TRBJ1-2,TRBV29-1,CSVSAGYGYTF
TRBJ2-2,TRBV19,CASFQNTGELFF
TRBJ2-7,TRBV9,CASSVGQETYEQYF
TRBJ1-2,TRBV10-3,CAISVKDRVVDGYTF
TRBJ1-5,TRBV5-6,CASSEGGGGQPQHF
TRBJ1-5,TRBV18,CASSPPGREGNQPQHF
TRBJ2-7,TRBV7-9,CASALGAYEQYF
TRBJ2-7,TRBV4-1,CASSQEATSREQYF
TRBJ1-6,TRBV5-5,CASSSLVGSYNSPLHF
TRBJ2-3,TRBV28,CASSYRGLAGEGTDTQYF
TRBJ2-7,TRBV6-1,CASSQGFYEQYF
TRBJ2-7,TRBV29-1,CSVEWTDSYEQYF
TRBJ2-7,TRBV5-4,CASSLRSSYEQYF
TRBJ1-1,TRBV9,CASSRAGTEAFF
TRBJ1-3,TRBV9,CASSVREDSGNTIYF
TRBJ1-2,TRBV7-9,CASSTGGGGYTF
TRBJ2-7,TRBV28,CASSSSQIGTGLYEQYF
TRBJ1-3,TRBV11-2,CASLQGNTIYF